These 4 T cell receptor beta chains originate from one sample sequenced in a study of cytomegalovirus exposure and HLA in healthy donors. Libraries were prepared by immunoSEQ multiplex PCR; TCRdb keeps only in-frame clonotypes and omits some of them. The table includes 30,000 to 40,000 clones, about 93% detected once. Source material: PBMCs. The source is a man in his late teens or twenties in good health and CMV-seronegative.

This chain links TRBV18 with TRBJ2-4; D not resolved. The germline CDR1 and CDR2 sequences are KGHSH and LQKENI. The CDR3 runs to 14 residues. V dropped 6 bases and J dropped 0 bases, with 9 bases sitting between them. CDR3 sequence: CASSTSGAKNIQYF. For the CDR3, the DNA is TGTGCCAGCTCCACCTCGGGAGCCAAAAACATTCAGTACTTC.

Only one count was recorded for this clone. The chain is built from TRBV6-5 and TRBJ1-2, with 10 bases lining up with TRBD1. This CDR3 has 15 residues. With V trimmed by 6 bases and J by 2 bases, 6 bases remained unmatched. Per the germline V gene, CDR1 is MNHEY and CDR2 is SVGAGI. Here the CDR3 DNA reads TGTGCCAGCAGCCCGGGACAGGGGTCCAACTATGGCTACACCTTC. The encoded protein is CASSPGQGSNYGYTF.

This rearrangement joins TRBV27 to TRBJ2-1; 7 nucleotides line up with TRBD2. This CDR3 region has 11 residues. Germline V gene lookup returns CDR1 MNHEY and CDR2 SMNVEV (reference sequence). V shed 8 bases, J shed 5 bases, and the junction held 0 bases outside the gene matches. The CDR3, as DNA: TGTGCCAGCGGGAGGGACAATGAGCAGTTCTTC. Its protein is CASGRDNEQFF.

The DNA for the CDR3 is TGTGCCAGCAGCTCGGGCGGGGGCTTGTCAGATACGCAGTATTTT. Amino acid sequence: CASSSGGGLSDTQYF. This sequence joins TRBV7-3 and TRBJ2-3; a weak D match, TRBD2 (7 bases). CDR1 is SGHTA, CDR2 FQGTGA, per germline. CDR3 size: 15 residues. Trimming cost V 4 bases and J 4 bases, with 15 bases left between them.